The 23 T cell receptor beta chains presented below share a single source sample, sequenced in a study of beta chain features in type 1 diabetes (dated by TCRdb to 2017 to 2018). What the work shows at the level of the full study, not this receptor alone: In all four CD4+ subsets, TCRB CDR3 length was moderately but significantly shorter in type 1 diabetes patients.

Their specific antigens are unknown. To prepare the library, the immunoSEQ multiplex PCR assay was applied. The entire isolated RNA was reverse transcribed using the High Capacity cDNA Reverse Transcription Kit, and thus expressed TCRB transcripts were sequenced. Here the immuneACCESS table is served through TCRdb, limited to in-frame sequences with V and J called. Missing clones are a known gap in these copies; in checked studies unresolved V genes cover under half, and the rest lacks a known reason. Here the sample has around 650,000 clones; under 15% occur a single time. The ten largest make up more than 0.095% of the sample. Sequencing was performed on naive CD4+ T cells from blood. The cell subset or site tag for this specimen amounts to: true naive CD4+ T cells. The source is a man aged 30 to 39 with type 1 diabetes.

The V and J genes are TRBV30 and TRBJ2-2; D might be TRBD1 or TRBD2, each matching 6 bases. Germline CDR1 and CDR2: GTSNPN and SVGIG (reference sequence). V lost 3 bases, J lost 6 bases, and 14 bases lay in between. The CDR3 has 14 amino acids. The CDR3 loop is CAWSRGGSAGELFF. As DNA, the CDR3 is TGTGCCTGGAGCAGGGGAGGTAGCGCCGGGGAGCTGTTTTTT.

The chain has TRBV10-3 and TRBJ1-1; the D gene is possibly TRBD1 (5 bases). CDR3 length: 14 residues. From germline, CDR1 is ENHRY and CDR2 SYGVKD. V was pared by 8 bases and J by 0 bases, with 13 bases between. CDR3 nucleotide sequence: TGTGCCATCCGGACACCCGTTATGAACACTGAAGCTTTCTTT. Amino acids: CAIRTPVMNTEAFF.

This clone was seen only a few times. The J gene is TRBJ2-2, the V gene TRBV10-3; perhaps D is TRBD1 or TRBD2 (5 bases each). CDR1 is ENHRY, CDR2 SYGVKD, per germline. Trimming took 8 bases from V and 0 from J, leaving 7 bases between them. This CDR3 has 13 amino acids. The CDR3 nucleotides read TGTGCCATCGGGGGAGCGAACACCGGGGAGCTGTTTTTT. This translates into CAIGGANTGELFF.

This clone was counted between two and nine times. The chain joins TRBV28 to TRBJ2-2; the match to TRBD1 covers 7 bases. Trimming at V came to 6 bases and at J to 4 bases, leaving 5 bases not matched to a gene. CDR3 size: 14 residues. In germline, CDR1 is MDHEN, CDR2 SYDVKM. The chain's CDR3 is CASSQTGVTGELFF. CDR3 in DNA: TGTGCCAGCAGCCAAACAGGGGTCACCGGGGAGCTGTTTTTT.

This rearrangement joins TRBV7-9 to TRBJ2-1; the D gene is possibly TRBD2 (7 bases). The CDR3 runs to 15 residues. Trimming took off 6 bases at V and 7 bases at J, with 19 bases between the two ends. Germline V gene data show CDR1 as SEHNR and CDR2 as FQNEAQ (reference sequence). The CDR3: CASRTAGHYSNEQFF. CDR3 coding DNA: TGTGCCAGCAGAACAGCGGGACACTACTCGAATGAGCAGTTCTTC.

This clone was picked up a small number of times. The rearrangement links TRBV28 to TRBJ2-3; 9 positions agree with TRBD2. The germline V gene has CDR1 MDHEN and CDR2 SYDVKM. This CDR3 is 16 amino acids long. J lost 2 bases, V lost 8 bases, and 11 bases had no gene match. The CDR3 reads CASSAGLAGHTDTQYF. CDR3 coding DNA: TGTGCCAGCTCTGCGGGGCTAGCGGGACACACAGATACGCAGTATTTT.

This clone has just a few counts. V gene TRBV5-1 combines with J gene TRBJ2-5; TRBD2 matches 9 bases. The CDR3 extends over 16 amino acids. With V trimmed by 0 bases and J by 4 bases, 7 bases remained unmatched. From germline, CDR1 is SGHRS and CDR2 YFSETQ. The CDR3 spells CASSLAGGGAPETQYF. CDR3 in DNA: TGCGCCAGCAGCTTGGCCGGCGGGGGGGCCCCAGAGACCCAGTACTTC. Full variable domain (rest looked up from reference TRBV5-1 and TRBJ2-5): KAGVTQTPRYLIKTRGQQVTLSCSPISGHRSVSWYQQTPGQGLQFLFEYFSETQRNKGNFPGRFSGRQFSNSRSEMNVSTLELGDSALYLCASSLAGGGAPETQYFGPGTRLLVL.

V gene TRBV5-1 combines with J gene TRBJ2-3; 8 bases line up with TRBD2. CDR3 length: 16 amino acids. Germline V gene data show CDR1 as SGHRS and CDR2 as YFSETQ. V was pared by 3 bases and J by 2 bases, with 8 bases of the junction left unmatched. CDR3 protein: CASSSASGGHTDTQYF. CDR3 sequence (DNA): TGCGCCAGCAGCTCTGCCAGCGGGGGCCACACAGATACGCAGTATTTT.

The rearrangement joins TRBV7-2 to TRBJ2-2, with D tentatively TRBD2 (6 bases). The V gene lost 4 bases and the J gene lost 4 bases, with 10 bases spanning the gap. This CDR3 has 14 amino acids. CDR1 is SGHTA, CDR2 FQGNSA, per germline. CDR3 amino acids: CASSWGLLTGELFF. DNA of the CDR3: TGTGCCAGCAGCTGGGGACTCCTCACCGGGGAGCTGTTTTTT.

This clone has just a few counts. The chain uses TRBV19 and TRBJ1-1, with unresolved D. CDR1 LNHDA and CDR2 SQIVND come from the germline V gene (reference sequence). The V end lost 2 bases, the J end lost 6 bases, and 16 bases lay between the germline ends. This CDR3 is built from 15 residues. CDR3 loop: CASSIPDQGGPEAFF. The CDR3 DNA is TGTGCCAGTAGTATACCAGACCAAGGAGGGCCTGAAGCTTTCTTT.

The V and J genes are TRBV18 and TRBJ1-1; no definite D call. This CDR3 comprises 15 residues. The germline V and J ends were trimmed by 3 bases and 4 bases, with 15 bases remaining between them. Germline loops: CDR1 KGHSH, CDR2 LQKENI. CDR3 amino acids: CASSPLEGGVTEAFF. CDR3 DNA sequence: TGTGCCAGCTCACCCCTCGAGGGTGGGGTCACTGAAGCTTTCTTT.

This clone came up a few times. V gene TRBV30 combines with J gene TRBJ1-5; D perhaps matches TRBD1 (5 bases). The V gene lost 0 bases and the J gene lost 4 bases, with 10 bases spanning the gap. This CDR3 spans 14 amino acids. The germline CDR1 and CDR2 sequences are GTSNPN and SVGIG (reference sequence). This CDR3 is CAWSVSGGNQPQHF. DNA for the CDR3: TGTGCCTGGAGTGTTAGTGGGGGAAATCAGCCCCAGCATTTT. Full variable domain (remainder filled in from reference TRBV30 and TRBJ1-5): SQTIHQWPATLVQPVGSPLSLECTVEGTSNPNLYWYRQAAGRGLQLLFYSVGIGQISSEVPQNLSASRPQDRQFILSSKKLLLSDSGFYLCAWSVSGGNQPQHFGDGTRLSIL.

In this sample, this clone turned up a few times. The chain has TRBV14 and TRBJ2-2; D is perhaps TRBD1 (5 bases). V dropped 0 bases and J dropped 0 bases, with 17 bases sitting between them. Germline values: CDR1 SGHDN, CDR2 FVKESK. This CDR3 contains 19 residues. CDR3 amino acids: CASSQEQESKGTNTGELFF. The CDR3 DNA reads as TGTGCCAGCAGCCAAGAACAAGAGTCGAAGGGGACGAACACCGGGGAGCTGTTTTTT.

J is TRBJ2-7 and V is TRBV7-2; the D is unclear. Germline values: CDR1 SGHTA, CDR2 FQGNSA. This CDR3 spans 15 amino acids. Trimming removed 2 bases at V and 3 bases at J, with 14 bases between. The CDR3 DNA reads TGTGCCAGCAGCTTAACGTCTTTAGGAAACTACGAGCAGTACTTC. Translation gives CASSLTSLGNYEQYF. The full variable domain, rest sourced from reference TRBV7-2 and TRBJ2-7, is GAGVSQSPSNKVTEKGKDVELRCDPISGHTALYWYRQSLGQGLEFLIYFQGNSAPDKSGLPSDRFSAERTGGSVSTLTIQRTQQEDSAVYLCASSLTSLGNYEQYFGPGTRLTVT.

CDR3 sequence: CASGEQGRGNQPQHF. CDR3 nucleotide sequence: TGTGCTAGTGGTGAACAGGGGCGCGGCAATCAGCCCCAGCATTTT. V and J are TRBV12-5 and TRBJ1-5; 7 bases fit TRBD1. Germline assignment: CDR1 LGHNT and CDR2 FRNRAP. This CDR3 is built from 15 residues. The V segment lost 5 bases and the J segment 2 bases; nucleotides outside the gene matches: 6.

This clone was seen only a few times. The sample contains more than one DNA sequence encoding this CDR3. The rearrangement links TRBV5-1 to TRBJ1-5; 8 nucleotides align to TRBD1. V gave up 0 bases and J gave up 6 bases; unmatched junction bases: 2. The CDR3 consists of 14 residues. Germline loops: CDR1 SGHRS, CDR2 YFSETQ. The CDR3 region has the DNA TGCGCCAGCAGCTTGGAACAGGGGGGTCAGCCCCAGCATTTT. As protein: CASSLEQGGQPQHF.

This clone was counted only a few times. The chain carries TRBV5-1 and TRBJ2-2; TRBD2 might be the D (5 bases). The CDR3 consists of 14 residues. Germline V lookup: CDR1 SGHRS, CDR2 YFSETQ. V dropped 4 bases and J dropped 4 bases, with 11 bases sitting between them. The CDR3 loop reads CASSLGEPTGELFF. The CDR3 region has the DNA TGCGCCAGCAGCCTTGGGGAGCCCACCGGGGAGCTGTTTTTT.

This sequence joins TRBV7-2 and TRBJ2-4; D not certain. The length of the CDR3 is 14 residues. The ends were cut back, 5 bases at V and 0 bases at J, with 8 bases in the middle. Looked up from germline, CDR1 is SGHTA and CDR2 is FQGNSA. The DNA of the CDR3 is TGTGCCAGCAGCGAGACATTAGCCAAAAACATTCAGTACTTC. Its translation is CASSETLAKNIQYF.

This chain joins TRBV18 and TRBJ2-5; D not resolved. CDR1 and CDR2 from the germline V gene are KGHSH and LQKENI. Trimming shortened V by 4 bases and J by 5 bases, and 14 bases separated the two germline ends. This CDR3 has 14 residues. The CDR3 is CASSRQTGRETQYF. The CDR3 DNA reads TGTGCCAGCTCACGTCAGACCGGTAGGGAGACCCAGTACTTC. Full variable domain (outside the CDR3, taken from reference TRBV18 and TRBJ2-5): NAGVMQNPRHLVRRRGQEARLRCSPMKGHSHVYWYRQLPEEGLKFMVYLQKENIIDESGMPKERFSAEFPKEGPSILRIQQVVRGDSAAYFCASSRQTGRETQYFGPGTRLLVL.

The chain carries TRBV19 and TRBJ2-5; 9 bases map to TRBD1. CDR3 length: 14 amino acids. The ends lost 6 bases at V and 5 bases at J; junction bases unmatched: 7. CDR1 LNHDA and CDR2 SQIVND come from the germline V gene (reference sequence). CDR3 sequence: CASSPGQGSETQYF. DNA for the CDR3: TGTGCCAGTAGCCCGGGACAGGGTAGCGAGACCCAGTACTTC.

This clone appeared a few times. This chain connects TRBV29-1 to TRBJ1-1; D is perhaps TRBD1 (6 bases). Deletions cut 4 bases from V and 8 bases from J, with 8 bases between. CDR1 SQVTM and CDR2 ANQGSEA come from the germline V gene. The CDR3 extends over 10 amino acids. CDR3 amino acids: CSVGDIEAFF. In nucleotides, the CDR3 is TGCAGCGTTGGGGACATAGAAGCTTTCTTT. The whole variable domain, remainder taken from reference TRBV29-1 and TRBJ1-1, is SAVISQKPSRDICQRGTSLTIQCQVDSQVTMMFWYRQQPGQSLTLIATANQGSEATYESGFVIDKFPISRPNLTFSTLTVSNMSPEDSSIYLCSVGDIEAFFGQGTRLTVV.

The chain carries TRBV4-2 and TRBJ2-6, with 8 nucleotides matching TRBD1. The germline V gene has CDR1 LGHNA and CDR2 YNFKEQ. With 5 bases clipped from V and 0 bases from J, the junction kept 9 bases outside the gene matches. This CDR3 spans 18 amino acids. CDR3 sequence (DNA): TGTGCCAGCAGCTCACGGGGACAGGCACTCTCTGGGGCCAACGTCCTGACTTTC. Translating gives CASSSRGQALSGANVLTF.

This clone was observed a few times. The gene calls are TRBV13 and TRBJ2-4, with D hard to call. The CDR3 consists of 15 residues. In germline, CDR1 is PRHDT, CDR2 FYEKMQ (reference sequence). V was shortened by 0 bases and J by 5 bases, with 11 bases between the two germline ends. The CDR3 loop reads CASSLGRNVQNIQYF. In nucleotides, the CDR3 is TGTGCCAGCAGCTTAGGGAGGAACGTGCAAAACATTCAGTACTTC.